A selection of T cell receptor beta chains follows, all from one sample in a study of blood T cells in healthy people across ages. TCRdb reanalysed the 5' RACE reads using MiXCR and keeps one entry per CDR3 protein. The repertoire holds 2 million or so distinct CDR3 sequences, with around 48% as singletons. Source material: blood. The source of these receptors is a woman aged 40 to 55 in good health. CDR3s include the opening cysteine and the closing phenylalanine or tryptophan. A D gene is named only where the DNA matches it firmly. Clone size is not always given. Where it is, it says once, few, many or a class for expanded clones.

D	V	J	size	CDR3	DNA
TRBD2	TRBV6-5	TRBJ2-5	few	CASSYPSGGGGTQYF	TGTGCCAGCAGTTACCCGAGCGGGGGGGGCGGGACCCAGTACTTC
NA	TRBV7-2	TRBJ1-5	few	CASSSDSYQPQHF	TGTGCCAGCAGCTCGGACAGTTATCAGCCCCAGCATTTT
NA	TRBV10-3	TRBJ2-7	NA	CAVSVQATYEQYF	TGTGCCGTCAGTGTGCAGGCTACCTACGAGCAGTACTTC
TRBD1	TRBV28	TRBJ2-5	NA	CASTKDREETQYF	TGTGCCAGCACTAAGGACAGGGAAGAGACCCAGTACTTC
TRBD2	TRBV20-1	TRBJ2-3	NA	CSARGASGSGWITDTQYF	TGCAGTGCTAGAGGGGCTAGCGGGTCAGGGTGGATCACAGATACGCAGTATTTT
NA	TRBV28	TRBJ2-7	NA	CASSWTFYEQYF	TGTGCCAGCAGTTGGACCTTCTACGAGCAGTACTTC
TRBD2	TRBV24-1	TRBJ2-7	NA	CATAGQGGEQYF	TGTGCCACCGCTGGCCAGGGAGGGGAGCAGTACTTC
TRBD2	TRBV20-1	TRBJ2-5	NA	CSATGTSGNQETQYF	TGCAGTGCTACCGGGACTAGCGGGAACCAAGAGACCCAGTACTTC
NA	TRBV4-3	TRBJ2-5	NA	CASSQFREQETQYF	TGCGCCAGCAGCCAGTTCCGGGAACAAGAGACCCAGTACTTC
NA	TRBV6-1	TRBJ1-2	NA	CTSSGTRTGLDYGYTF	TGTACCAGCAGTGGAACAAGGACGGGTCTTGACTATGGCTACACCTTC
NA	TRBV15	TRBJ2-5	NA	CATSPRGAEETQYF	TGTGCCACCAGCCCCCGCGGCGCGGAAGAGACCCAGTACTTC
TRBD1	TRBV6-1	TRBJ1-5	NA	CASSEAGGPNQPQHF	TGTGCCAGCAGTGAAGCAGGGGGCCCAAATCAGCCCCAGCATTTT
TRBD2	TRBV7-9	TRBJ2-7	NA	CASRDRSRLAGAYEQYF	TGTGCCAGCAGAGATCGAAGCCGACTAGCGGGGGCCTACGAGCAGTACTTC
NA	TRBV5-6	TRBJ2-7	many	CASSSGNSYEQYF	TGTGCCAGCAGTTCCGGGAACTCCTACGAGCAGTACTTC
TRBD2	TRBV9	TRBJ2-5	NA	CASSVSGGALETQYF	TGTGCCAGCAGCGTTAGCGGGGGGGCTTTGGAGACCCAGTACTTC
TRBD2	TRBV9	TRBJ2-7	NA	CASSVGIGGAFEQYF	TGTGCCAGCAGCGTAGGTATCGGGGGGGCCTTTGAGCAGTACTTC
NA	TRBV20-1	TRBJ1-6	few	CSALSGEYNSPLHF	TGCAGTGCTCTCTCCGGGGAGTATAATTCACCCCTCCACTTT
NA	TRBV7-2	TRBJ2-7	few	CASTPGSGISYEQYF	TGTGCCAGCACCCCGGGGTCGGGAATCTCCTACGAGCAGTACTTC
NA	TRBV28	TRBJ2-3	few	CASIWGEDTQYF	TGTGCCAGCATTTGGGGCGAAGATACGCAGTATTTT
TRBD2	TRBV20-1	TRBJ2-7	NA	CSARQAGGPYNEQYF	TGCAGTGCTAGACAAGCGGGGGGTCCCTACAATGAGCAGTACTTC
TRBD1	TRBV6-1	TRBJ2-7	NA	CASSERTGEKDEQYF	TGTGCCAGCAGTGAGAGGACAGGGGAGAAGGACGAGCAGTACTTC
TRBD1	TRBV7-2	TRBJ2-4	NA	CASSSRTGGEIAKNIQYF	TGTGCCAGCAGCTCTCGGACAGGAGGAGAGATAGCCAAAAACATTCAGTACTTC
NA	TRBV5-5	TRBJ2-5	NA	CASSLVGGSEETQYF	TGTGCCAGCAGCTTGGTCGGCGGTTCTGAAGAGACCCAGTACTTC
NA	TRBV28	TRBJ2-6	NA	CASSPWGVGGSGANVLTF	TGTGCCAGCAGTCCCTGGGGGGTAGGCGGCTCTGGGGCCAACGTCCTGACTTTC
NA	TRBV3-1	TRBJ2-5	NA	CASSPGQEGETQYF	TGTGCCAGCAGCCCCGGACAGGAGGGGGAGACCCAGTACTTC
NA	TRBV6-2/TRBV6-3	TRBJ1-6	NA	CASSLGPLHF	TGTGCCAGCAGTTTAGGACCCCTCCACTTT